Listed here are 3 T cell receptor beta chains from one sample, sequenced in a study of T cells in Graves' hyperthyroidism and ophthalmopathy. There were TCR beta CDR3 regions amplified from RNA transcripts. The primer set for the first-round RT-PCR of the TCR CDR3 was HTBI. TCRdb fed the multiplex PCR reads into MiXCR, producing one record per CDR3 protein. The sample lists fewer than 550,000 distinct CDR3 sequences; around a quarter were seen once. Sequences were obtained from blood. Receptors were obtained from a woman in her 30s with Graves' ophthalmopathy.

This clonotype appeared many times. The chain has TRBV5-8 and TRBJ1-2; a possible D gene is TRBD1 (5 bases). Germline V gene data show CDR1 as SGHTS and CDR2 as YDEGEE. This CDR3 has 15 residues. V was pared by 4 bases and J by 4 bases, with 17 bases between. CDR3: CASSATGSGGYGYTF. CDR3 in DNA: TGTGCCAGCAGCGCCACAGGCTCGGGAGGCTATGGCTACACCTTC.

There are many counts of this clonotype. The genes are TRBV10-3 and TRBJ2-7; 10 bases fit TRBD2. CDR1 is ENHRY and CDR2 is SYGVKD in the germline V gene. Trimming removed 3 bases from V and 2 bases from J; junction bases left unmatched: 4. The CDR3 length is 15 residues. CDR3 loop: CAISDRLAGAYEQYF. The CDR3 DNA reads TGTGCCATCAGTGATCGGCTAGCGGGGGCCTACGAGCAGTACTTC.

This clonotype occurred many times. The chain employs TRBV15 and TRBJ2-2; D gene ambiguous. The CDR3 contains 16 residues. CDR1 and CDR2 from the germline V gene are LNHNV and YYDKDF (reference sequence). V lost 0 bases, J lost 5 bases, and 13 bases lay in between. In DNA, the CDR3 is TGTGCCACCAGCAGAGAAGGATTTAGACGGACCGGGGAGCTGTTTTTT. The encoded protein is CATSREGFRRTGELFF.